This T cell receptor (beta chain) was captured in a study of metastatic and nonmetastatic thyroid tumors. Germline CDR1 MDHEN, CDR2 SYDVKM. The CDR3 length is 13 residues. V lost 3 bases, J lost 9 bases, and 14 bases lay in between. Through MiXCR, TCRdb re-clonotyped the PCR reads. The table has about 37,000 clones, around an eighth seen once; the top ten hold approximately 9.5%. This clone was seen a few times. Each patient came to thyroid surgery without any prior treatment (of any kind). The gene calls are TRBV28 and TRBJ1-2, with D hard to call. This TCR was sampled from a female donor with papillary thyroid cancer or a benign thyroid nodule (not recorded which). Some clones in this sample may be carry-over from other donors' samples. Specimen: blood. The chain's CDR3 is CASSFAAPTCYTF. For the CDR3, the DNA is TGTGCCAGCAGTTTTGCAGCCCCCACGTGCTACACCTTC.